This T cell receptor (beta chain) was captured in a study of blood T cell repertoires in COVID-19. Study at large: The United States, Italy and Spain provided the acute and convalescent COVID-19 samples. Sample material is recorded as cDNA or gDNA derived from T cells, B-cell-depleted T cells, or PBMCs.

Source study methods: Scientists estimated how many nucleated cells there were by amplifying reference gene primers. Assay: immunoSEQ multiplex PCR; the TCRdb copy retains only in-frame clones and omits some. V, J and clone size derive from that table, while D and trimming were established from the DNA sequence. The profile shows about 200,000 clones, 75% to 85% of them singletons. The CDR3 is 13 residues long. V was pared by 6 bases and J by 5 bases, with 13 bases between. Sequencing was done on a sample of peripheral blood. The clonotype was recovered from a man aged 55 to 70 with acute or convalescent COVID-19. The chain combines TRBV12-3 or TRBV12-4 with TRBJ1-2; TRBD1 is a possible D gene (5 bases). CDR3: CASRPTGTYGYTF. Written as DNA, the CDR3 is TGTGCCAGCAGACCAACCGGGACTTATGGCTACACCTTC.